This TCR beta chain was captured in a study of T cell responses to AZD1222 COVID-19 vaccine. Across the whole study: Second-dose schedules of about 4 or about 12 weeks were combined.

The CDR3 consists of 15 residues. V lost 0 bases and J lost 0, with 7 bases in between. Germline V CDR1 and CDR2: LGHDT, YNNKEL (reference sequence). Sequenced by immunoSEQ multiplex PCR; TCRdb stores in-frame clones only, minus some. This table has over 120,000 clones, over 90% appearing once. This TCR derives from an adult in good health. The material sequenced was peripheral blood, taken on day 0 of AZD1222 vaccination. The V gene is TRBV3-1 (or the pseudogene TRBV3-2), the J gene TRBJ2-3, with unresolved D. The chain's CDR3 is CASSQDLGSTDTQYF. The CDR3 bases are TGTGCCAGCAGCCAAGATCTGGGTAGCACAGATACGCAGTATTTT.